Listed below are T cell receptor beta chains from one sample, sequenced in a study of early T cells in non-severe SARS-CoV-2 infection. TCRdb called the 5' RACE reads again in MiXCR, with one record for every CDR3 protein. Found here are about 84,000 distinct CDR3 sequences, roughly 12% of them singletons; the top ten hold roughly 2.6%. What was sequenced was whole blood. The source of these receptors is an adult who was a healthcare worker with PCR-confirmed SARS-CoV-2 infection or an uninfected control (not recorded which). Both conserved end residues are part of each CDR3. The D gene is left open where the match is weak. Not every row has a clone size; where given, it reads once, few, many or a size class.

NA | TRBJ2-3 | 12 | NA | TRBV29-1 | CSADRGTDTQYF | TGCAGCGCCGACCGTGGAACGGATACGCAGTATTTT
many | TRBJ1-1 | 13 | NA | TRBV18 | CASSPGLNTEAFF | TGTGCCAGCTCACCAGGGCTGAACACTGAAGCTTTCTTT
few | TRBJ2-3 | 15 | TRBD2 | TRBV28 | CASSRGGAGTDTQYF | TGTGCCAGCAGTCGCGGGGGGGCCGGCACAGATACGCAGTATTTT
many | TRBJ2-1 | 14 | NA | TRBV20-1 | CSATGTQTYNEQFF | TGCAGTGCTACCGGGACTCAAACCTACAATGAGCAGTTCTTC
NA | TRBJ2-5 | 14 | NA | TRBV27 | CASSLSRGVETQYF | TGTGCCAGCAGTTTATCCCGAGGTGTCGAGACCCAGTACTTC
many | TRBJ2-1 | 21 | TRBD2 | TRBV5-1 | CASGSPGGASGGLLPYNEQFF | TGCGCCAGCGGGTCCCCGGGAGGGGCTAGCGGGGGCCTATTACCCTACAATGAGCAGTTCTTC
many | TRBJ1-1 | 14 | NA | TRBV28 | CASSLPGENTEAFF | TGTGCCAGCAGTTTACCAGGGGAGAACACTGAAGCTTTCTTT
many | TRBJ2-6 | 13 | NA | TRBV24-1 | CATQLSGANVLTF | TGTGCCACACAGCTATCTGGGGCCAACGTCCTGACTTTC
NA | TRBJ1-5 | 13 | TRBD1 | TRBV29-1 | CSVGVGGGQPQHF | TGCAGCGTTGGAGTAGGGGGCGGGCAGCCCCAGCATTTT
many | TRBJ1-1 | 14 | TRBD1 | TRBV5-1 | CASSLIGQGTEAFF | TGCGCCAGCAGCTTGATCGGACAGGGTACCGAAGCTTTCTTT
few | TRBJ1-1 | 12 | NA | TRBV5-1 | CASSEPNTEAFF | TGCGCCAGCAGTGAGCCAAACACTGAAGCTTTCTTT
NA | TRBJ2-1 | 17 | TRBD2 | TRBV6-5 | CASSRTLSGGAYNEQFF | TGTGCCAGCAGTCGCACCCTTAGCGGGGGGGCCTACAATGAGCAGTTCTTC
many | TRBJ1-2 | 14 | TRBD1 | TRBV6-6 | CASSPTDRFQGYTF | TGTGCCAGCAGCCCCACGGACAGGTTTCAAGGCTACACCTTC
few | TRBJ2-5 | 15 | TRBD1 | TRBV11-2 | CASTDRPWEQETQYF | TGTGCCAGCACGGACAGGCCTTGGGAGCAAGAGACCCAGTACTTC
NA | TRBJ1-1 | 13 | NA | TRBV18 | CASSPAGIVEAFF | TGTGCCAGCTCACCCGCAGGGATTGTTGAAGCTTTCTTT
many | TRBJ2-7 | 13 | NA | TRBV20-1 | CSARGRASKEQYF | TGCAGTGCTAGAGGCAGGGCATCGAAAGAGCAGTACTTC
NA | TRBJ2-7 | 14 | TRBD1 | TRBV11-2 | CASSAGTGEVEQYF | TGTGCCAGCAGCGCCGGGACAGGGGAGGTCGAGCAGTACTTC
many | TRBJ2-3 | 18 | TRBD2 | TRBV7-6 | CASSLYARTSGVTDTQYF | TGTGCCAGCAGCCTGTATGCCCGGACTAGCGGGGTCACAGATACGCAGTATTTT
many | TRBJ1-1 | 14 | NA | TRBV12-3/TRBV12-4 | CASSFYALNTEAFF | TGTGCCAGCAGTTTTTACGCCCTGAACACTGAAGCTTTCTTT
NA | TRBJ2-7 | 15 | NA | TRBV9 | CASSVGGTFSYEQYF | TGTGCCAGCAGCGTAGGAGGGACGTTCTCCTACGAGCAGTACTTC
NA | TRBJ1-2 | 15 | NA | TRBV7-6 | CASSSINVALYGYTF | TGTGCCAGCAGCTCGATCAATGTGGCCCTCTATGGCTACACCTTC
many | TRBJ2-1 | 13 | TRBD2 | TRBV5-4 | CASSLDSGGRLVF | TGTGCCAGCAGCTTGGATTCGGGGGGGAGATTGGTCTTC
many | TRBJ2-5 | 13 | NA | TRBV7-3 | CASSLNFGETQYF | TGTGCCAGCAGCTTGAATTTCGGGGAGACCCAGTACTTC
NA | TRBJ2-3 | 13 | NA | TRBV11-2 | CASRRVEGDTQYF | TGTGCCAGCAGACGAGTTGAGGGCGATACGCAGTATTTT
NA | TRBJ2-1 | 16 | NA | TRBV7-8 | CASTHRTVSSYNEQFF | TGTGCCAGCACACATCGAACGGTTAGCTCCTACAATGAGCAGTTCTTC
few | TRBJ1-1 | 11 | NA | TRBV29-1 | CSVTGRAESFF | TGCAGCGTAACAGGAAGGGCGGAATCTTTCTTT
NA | TRBJ2-7 | 15 | NA | TRBV15 | CATSRDLTTSYEQYF | TGTGCCACCAGCAGAGATCTGACCACCTCCTACGAGCAGTACTTC
NA | TRBJ2-6 | 18 | TRBD2 | TRBV7-2 | CASSMRLAGVSGANVLTF | TGTGCCAGCAGCATGAGACTAGCGGGAGTTTCTGGGGCCAACGTCCTGACTTTC
many | TRBJ2-3 | 14 | NA | TRBV20-1 | CSAPTFVSTDTQYF | TGCAGTGCCCCCACTTTTGTTAGCACAGATACGCAGTATTTT
many | TRBJ2-3 | 14 | NA | TRBV29-1 | CSVLGLISTDTQYF | TGCAGCGTTTTAGGACTGATTAGCACAGATACGCAGTATTTT
many | TRBJ1-3 | 16 | NA | TRBV5-1 | CASSLGASGSGNTIYF | TGCGCCAGCAGCTTGGGTGCATCGGGCTCTGGAAACACCATATATTTT
NA | TRBJ1-1 | 13 | NA | TRBV9 | CASGNNPTTEAFF | TGTGCCAGCGGGAACAACCCCACGACTGAAGCTTTCTTT
NA | TRBJ1-6 | 13 | NA | TRBV29-1 | CSVADRRDSPLHF | TGCAGCGTAGCCGACAGGAGGGATTCACCCCTCCACTTT
many | TRBJ1-4 | 16 | TRBD1 | TRBV11-2 | CASSAHLTGANEKLFF | TGTGCCAGCAGCGCTCACCTGACAGGGGCTAATGAAAAACTGTTTTTT
many | TRBJ2-1 | 16 | NA | TRBV5-1 | CASSFPGASSYNEQFF | TGCGCCAGCAGCTTTCCAGGGGCGAGCTCCTACAATGAGCAGTTCTTC
NA | TRBJ2-7 | 15 | NA | TRBV12-2 | CASRLGDRGSYEQYF | TGTGCAAGTCGCTTAGGAGACAGGGGATCCTACGAGCAGTACTTC
many | TRBJ2-5 | 13 | NA | TRBV5-8 | CASSLMTPGTQYF | TGTGCCAGCAGCCTAATGACCCCGGGGACCCAGTACTTC
few | TRBJ1-2 | 15 | NA | TRBV9 | CASSVEEGVDYGYTF | TGTGCCAGCAGCGTAGAGGAGGGGGTAGACTATGGCTACACCTTC
NA | TRBJ2-5 | 14 | NA | TRBV5-6 | CASSLSGTQGTQYF | TGTGCCAGCAGCTTGTCCGGGACCCAAGGGACCCAGTACTTC
NA | TRBJ2-7 | 15 | TRBD2 | TRBV9 | CASSVVAGGSYEQYF | TGTGCCAGCAGCGTAGTTGCGGGAGGCTCCTACGAGCAGTACTTC
few | TRBJ2-5 | 12 | NA | TRBV29-1 | CSVEGIGETQYF | TGCAGCGTTGAAGGCATCGGAGAGACCCAGTACTTC
many | TRBJ1-2 | 11 | NA | TRBV28 | CALSEAQGYTF | TGTGCCCTCTCTGAGGCTCAGGGCTACACCTTC
many | TRBJ1-2 | 15 | TRBD1 | TRBV11-2 | CASRLAGTANYGYTF | TGTGCCAGCAGATTAGCCGGGACAGCTAACTATGGCTACACCTTC
NA | TRBJ2-3 | 17 | TRBD1 | TRBV12-3/TRBV12-4 | CASSPTGQGEVTDTQYF | TGTGCCAGCAGTCCGACGGGACAGGGTGAGGTGACAGATACGCAGTATTTT
NA | TRBJ1-1 | 14 | TRBD1 | TRBV12-3/TRBV12-4 | CASSRTGGNTEAFF | TGTGCCAGCAGTAGGACAGGGGGAAACACTGAAGCTTTCTTT
NA | TRBJ2-3 | 16 | NA | TRBV11-2 | CASSLLGRIIVDTQYF | TGTGCCAGCAGCTTATTGGGGCGTATAATCGTAGATACGCAGTATTTT
few | TRBJ1-5 | 11 | NA | TRBV29-1 | CSVGTDQPQHF | TGCAGCGTCGGGACCGATCAGCCCCAGCATTTT
NA | TRBJ1-3 | 15 | NA | TRBV3-1 | CASSLAVRSGNTIYF | TGTGCCAGCAGCCTGGCGGTTCGCTCTGGAAACACCATATATTTT
NA | TRBJ1-1 | 15 | NA | TRBV7-2 | CASSLPNWGTYEAFF | TGTGCCAGCAGTTTACCAAACTGGGGAACATACGAAGCTTTCTTT
few | TRBJ1-6 | 16 | NA | TRBV7-2 | CASSWGTFSGHSPLHF | TGTGCCAGCAGCTGGGGGACTTTCAGCGGGCATTCACCCCTCCACTTT
many | TRBJ1-4 | 11 | NA | TRBV6-5 | CASGLNEKLFF | TGTGCCAGCGGACTAAATGAAAAACTGTTTTTT
few | TRBJ2-7 | 14 | TRBD1 | TRBV19 | CASSFRDRGDEQYF | TGTGCCAGTAGTTTCCGGGACAGAGGTGACGAGCAGTACTTC
few | TRBJ1-5 | 13 | NA | TRBV4-1 | CASSQGGGQPQHF | TGCGCCAGCAGCCAAGGGGGTGGTCAGCCCCAGCATTTT
NA | TRBJ2-3 | 16 | NA | TRBV28 | CASSLGGEAGPDTQYF | TGTGCCAGCAGTTTGGGTGGTGAGGCCGGACCAGATACGCAGTATTTT
many | TRBJ1-1 | 14 | NA | TRBV7-6 | CASRAEHSNTEAFF | TGTGCCAGCAGGGCTGAACATTCGAACACTGAAGCTTTCTTT
few | TRBJ2-1 | 15 | NA | TRBV4-1 | CASSQERVAGNEQFF | TGCGCCAGCAGCCAAGAACGGGTGGCTGGCAATGAGCAGTTCTTC
NA | TRBJ1-1 | 14 | TRBD1 | TRBV12-3/TRBV12-4 | CASSLTGGKTEAFF | TGTGCCAGCAGTTTGACAGGGGGTAAAACTGAAGCTTTCTTT
many | TRBJ2-7 | 13 | TRBD2 | TRBV29-1 | CSVGLAGAFEQYF | TGCAGCGTTGGTCTAGCGGGAGCCTTCGAGCAGTACTTC
NA | TRBJ2-1 | 16 | TRBD2 | TRBV30 | CAWTSLSGLAINEQFF | TGTGCCTGGACTTCTCTTTCGGGACTAGCGATTAATGAGCAGTTCTTC